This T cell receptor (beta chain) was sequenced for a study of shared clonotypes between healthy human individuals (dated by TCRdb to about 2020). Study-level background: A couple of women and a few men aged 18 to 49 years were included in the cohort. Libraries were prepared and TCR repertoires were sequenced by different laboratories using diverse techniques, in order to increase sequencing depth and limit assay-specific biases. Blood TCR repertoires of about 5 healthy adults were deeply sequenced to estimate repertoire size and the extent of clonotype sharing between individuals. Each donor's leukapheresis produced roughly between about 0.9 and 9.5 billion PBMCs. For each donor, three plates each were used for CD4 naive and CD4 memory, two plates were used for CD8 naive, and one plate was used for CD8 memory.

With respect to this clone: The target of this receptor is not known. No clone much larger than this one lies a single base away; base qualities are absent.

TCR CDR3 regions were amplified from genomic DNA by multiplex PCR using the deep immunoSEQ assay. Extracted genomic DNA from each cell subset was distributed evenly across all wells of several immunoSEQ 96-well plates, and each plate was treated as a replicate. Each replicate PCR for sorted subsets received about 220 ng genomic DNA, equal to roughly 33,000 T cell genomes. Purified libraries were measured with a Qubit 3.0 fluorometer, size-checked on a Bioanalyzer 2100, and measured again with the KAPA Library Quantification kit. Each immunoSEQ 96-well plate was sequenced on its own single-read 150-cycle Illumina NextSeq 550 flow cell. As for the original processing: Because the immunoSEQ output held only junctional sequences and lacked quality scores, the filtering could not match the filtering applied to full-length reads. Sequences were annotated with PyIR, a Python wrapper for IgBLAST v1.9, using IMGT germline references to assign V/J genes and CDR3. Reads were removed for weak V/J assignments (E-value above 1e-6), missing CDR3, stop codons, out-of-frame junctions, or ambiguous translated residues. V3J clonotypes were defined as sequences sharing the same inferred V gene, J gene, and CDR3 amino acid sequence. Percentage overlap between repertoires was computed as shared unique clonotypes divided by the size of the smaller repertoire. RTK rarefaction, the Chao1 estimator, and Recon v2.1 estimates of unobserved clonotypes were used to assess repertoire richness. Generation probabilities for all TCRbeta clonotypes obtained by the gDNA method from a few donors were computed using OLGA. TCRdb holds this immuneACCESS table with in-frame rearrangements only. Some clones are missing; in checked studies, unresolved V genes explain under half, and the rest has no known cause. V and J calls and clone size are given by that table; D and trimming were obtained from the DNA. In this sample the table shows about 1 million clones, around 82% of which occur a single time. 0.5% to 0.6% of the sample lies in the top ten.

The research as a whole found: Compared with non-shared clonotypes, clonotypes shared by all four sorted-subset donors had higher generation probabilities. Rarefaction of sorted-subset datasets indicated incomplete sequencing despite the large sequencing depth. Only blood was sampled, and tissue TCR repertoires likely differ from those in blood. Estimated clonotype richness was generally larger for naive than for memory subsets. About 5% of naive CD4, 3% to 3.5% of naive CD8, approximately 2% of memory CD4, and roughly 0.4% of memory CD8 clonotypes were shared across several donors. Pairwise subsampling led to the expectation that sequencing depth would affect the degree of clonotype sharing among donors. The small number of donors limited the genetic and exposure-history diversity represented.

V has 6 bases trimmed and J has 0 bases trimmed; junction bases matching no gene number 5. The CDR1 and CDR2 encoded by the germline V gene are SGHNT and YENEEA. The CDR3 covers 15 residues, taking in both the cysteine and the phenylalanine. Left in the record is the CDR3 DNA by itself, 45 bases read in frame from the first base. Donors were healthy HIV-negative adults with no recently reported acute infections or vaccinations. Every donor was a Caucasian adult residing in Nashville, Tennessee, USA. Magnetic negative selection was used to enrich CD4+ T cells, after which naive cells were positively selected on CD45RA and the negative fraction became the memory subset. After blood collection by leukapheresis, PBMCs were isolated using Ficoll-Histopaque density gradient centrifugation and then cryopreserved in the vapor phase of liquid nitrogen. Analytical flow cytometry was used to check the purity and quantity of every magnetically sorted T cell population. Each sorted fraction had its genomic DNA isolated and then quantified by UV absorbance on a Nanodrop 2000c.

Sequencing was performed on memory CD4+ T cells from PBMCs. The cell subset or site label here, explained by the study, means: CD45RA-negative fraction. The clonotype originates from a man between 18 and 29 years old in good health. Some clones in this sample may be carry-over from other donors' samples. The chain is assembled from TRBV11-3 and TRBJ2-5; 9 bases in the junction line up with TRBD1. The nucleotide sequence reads TGTGCCAGCAGTCGGGGACAGGGCCACCAAGAGACCCAGTACTTC. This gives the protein CASSRGQGHQETQYF.